A single sample is the source of the 13 T cell receptor beta chains below, sequenced in a study of cytomegalovirus exposure and HLA in healthy donors. Amplification used 60 Vbeta primers and 13 Jbeta primers. The table came from immunoSEQ multiplex PCR; TCRdb's copy has only in-frame clones and leaves some out. The sample records about 270,000 clones, roughly 70% being singletons. Input material: PBMCs. The receptors stem from a female donor in good health and CMV-seronegative.

J is TRBJ2-1 and V is TRBV5-6, with 10 positions matching TRBD2. The CDR3 has 17 amino acids. CDR1 SGHDT and CDR2 YYEEEE come from the germline V gene. Unmatched junction bases numbered 7, after V lost 3 bases and J lost 1 base. CDR3 nucleotide sequence: TGTGCCAGCAGCTGGATGGGACTAGCGATATCCTACAATGAGCAGTTCTTC. Its translation is CASSWMGLAISYNEQFF.

This clone was seen once. V gene TRBV15 combines with J gene TRBJ2-1; 8 bases match TRBD2. V shed 8 bases, J shed 1 base, and the junction held 10 bases outside the gene matches. CDR3 length: 16 residues. The V gene's germline CDR1 is LNHNV and CDR2 YYDKDF (reference sequence). CDR3 loop: CATRGSGRGSYNEQFF. CDR3 nucleotide sequence: TGTGCCACCCGAGGGAGCGGGAGAGGGTCCTACAATGAGCAGTTCTTC.

The J gene is TRBJ1-1, the V gene TRBV5-5; TRBD1 agrees at 7 bases. Germline V CDR1 and CDR2: SGHKS, YYEKEE (reference sequence). The trim removed 2 bases at V and 2 bases at J, leaving 3 bases unmatched. The CDR3 has 14 amino acids. The CDR3 spells CASSFQGGNTEAFF. CDR3 coding DNA: TGTGCCAGCAGCTTTCAGGGGGGCAACACTGAAGCTTTCTTT.

The V and J genes are TRBV2 and TRBJ1-2; TRBD1 might be the D (5 bases). Trimming took 3 bases from V and 4 from J, leaving 12 bases between them. CDR1 SNHLY and CDR2 FYNNEI come from the germline V gene. CDR3 size: 14 residues. The CDR3 protein is CASSEEGRIYGYTF. CDR3 in DNA: TGTGCCAGCAGTGAGGAGGGGCGGATCTATGGCTACACCTTC.

The chain recombines TRBV25-1 with TRBJ2-7, with 13 nucleotides matching TRBD2. The CDR3 totals 15 residues. J lost 3 bases, V lost 5 bases, and 4 bases had no gene match. Germline loops: CDR1 MGHDK, CDR2 SYGVNS. CDR3 sequence: CASSRTSGSNYEQYF. The DNA of the CDR3 is TGTGCCAGCAGTAGGACTAGCGGGAGTAACTACGAGCAGTACTTC.

The CDR3 spells CAISPRVSSYNEQFF. As DNA, the CDR3 is TGTGCCATCAGCCCCAGGGTTAGCTCCTACAATGAGCAGTTCTTC. V is TRBV10-3 and J is TRBJ2-1; tentatively, D is TRBD1 (5 bases). V was shortened by 6 bases and J by 0 bases, with 12 bases between the two germline ends. Germline-derived CDR1 and CDR2 are ENHRY and SYGVKD. The CDR3 loop spans 15 amino acids.

This chain uses TRBV11-2 with TRBJ1-4, with 7 positions matching TRBD1. CDR1 is SGHAT and CDR2 is FQNNGV in the germline V gene. Unmatched junction bases numbered 9, after V lost 6 bases and J lost 8 bases. This CDR3 spans 14 amino acids. The CDR3 reads CASSPPGTVEKLFF. CDR3 bases: TGTGCCAGCAGTCCCCCCGGGACAGTCGAAAAACTGTTTTTT.

This clone was picked up one time. The genes are TRBV28 and TRBJ2-5, with 10 bases fitting TRBD2. Unmatched junction bases numbered 9, after V lost 4 bases and J lost 1 base. The CDR3 contains 17 residues. Germline lookup yields CDR1 MDHEN and CDR2 SYDVKM. CDR3 nucleotide sequence: TGTGCCAGCAGTTCCTCCGGGACTAGCGTCCTCCAAGAGACCCAGTACTTC. Translating it yields CASSSSGTSVLQETQYF.

The chain links TRBV5-4 to TRBJ2-2; D might be TRBD2 (5 bases). CDR3 size: 14 residues. Germline CDR1 and CDR2: SGHNT and YYREEE (reference sequence). The V end was cut by 0 bases, the J end by 6 bases, with 9 bases between. In DNA form, the CDR3 reads TGTGCCAGCAGCTTGGATCTAGCCCCCGGGGAGCTGTTTTTT. Translating it yields CASSLDLAPGELFF. Full variable domain (outside the CDR3, taken from reference TRBV5-4 and TRBJ2-2): ETGVTQSPTHLIKTRGQQVTLRCSSQSGHNTVSWYQQALGQGPQFIFQYYREEENGRGNFPPRFSGLQFPNYSSELNVNALELDDSALYLCASSLDLAPGELFFGEGSRLTVL.

The rearrangement joins TRBV12-5 to TRBJ2-2; D possibly corresponds to TRBD1 (5 bases). The germline V and J ends were trimmed by 3 bases and 5 bases, with 13 bases remaining between them. The CDR3 is 15 residues long. The V gene's germline CDR1 is LGHNT and CDR2 FRNRAP. CDR3 sequence (DNA): TGTGCTAGTGGTTTCACCCTCGACAGAACCGGGGAGCTGTTTTTT. Residues: CASGFTLDRTGELFF.

The V and J genes are TRBV7-6 and TRBJ2-1; possibly TRBD1 for D (6 bases). This CDR3 is 16 amino acids long. V was trimmed by 2 bases and J by 0 bases, leaving 11 bases between them. Looked up from germline, CDR1 is SGHVS and CDR2 is FNYEAQ. The CDR3 DNA is TGTGCCAGCAGCTTACGACAGGTAAACTCCTACAATGAGCAGTTCTTC. It translates to CASSLRQVNSYNEQFF.

This clone was counted only a few times. The chain has TRBV19 and TRBJ2-6; D is undetermined. Germline V gene lookup returns CDR1 LNHDA and CDR2 SQIVND (reference sequence). The V end lost 3 bases, the J end lost 1 base, and 4 bases lay between the germline ends. The CDR3 extends over 14 amino acids. In DNA, the CDR3 is TGTGCCAGTAGTATTATGTCTGGGGCCAACGTCCTGACTTTC. It codes for CASSIMSGANVLTF. Filled out from reference TRBV19 and TRBJ2-6, the complete variable domain reads DGGITQSPKYLFRKEGQNVTLSCEQNLNHDAMYWYRQDPGQGLRLIYYSQIVNDFQKGDIAEGYSVSREKKESFPLTVTSAQKNPTAFYLCASSIMSGANVLTFGAGSRLTVL.

In its sample, this clone was seen once. The chain carries TRBV19 and TRBJ2-5; the D is unclear. The CDR3 loop spans 12 amino acids. From germline, CDR1 is LNHDA and CDR2 SQIVND (reference sequence). The V end was cut by 6 bases, the J end by 5 bases, with 10 bases between. In nucleotides, the CDR3 is TGTGCCAGTAGATTCAACGGGGAGACCCAGTACTTC. This codes for CASRFNGETQYF. Full variable domain (rest looked up from reference TRBV19 and TRBJ2-5): DGGITQSPKYLFRKEGQNVTLSCEQNLNHDAMYWYRQDPGQGLRLIYYSQIVNDFQKGDIAEGYSVSREKKESFPLTVTSAQKNPTAFYLCASRFNGETQYFGPGTRLLVL.